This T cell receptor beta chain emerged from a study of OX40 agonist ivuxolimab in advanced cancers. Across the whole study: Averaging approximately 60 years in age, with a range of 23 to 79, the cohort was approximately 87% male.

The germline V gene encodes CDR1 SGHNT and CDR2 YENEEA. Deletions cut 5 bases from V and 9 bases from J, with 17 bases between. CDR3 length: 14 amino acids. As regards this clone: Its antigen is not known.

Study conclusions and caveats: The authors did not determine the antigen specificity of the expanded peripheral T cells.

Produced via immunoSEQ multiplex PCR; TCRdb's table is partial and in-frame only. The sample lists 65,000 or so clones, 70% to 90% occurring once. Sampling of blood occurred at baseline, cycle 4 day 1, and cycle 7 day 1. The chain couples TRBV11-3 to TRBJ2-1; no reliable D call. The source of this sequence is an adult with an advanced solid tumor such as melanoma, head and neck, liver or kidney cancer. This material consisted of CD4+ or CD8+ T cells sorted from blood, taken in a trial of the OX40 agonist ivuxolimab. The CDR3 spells CASSPKAPPGEQFF. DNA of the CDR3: TGTGCCAGCAGCCCTAAAGCTCCGCCCGGTGAGCAGTTCTTC.